This T cell receptor beta chain was recovered during a study of read filtering for tumor transcriptome and immune sequencing. Study-level background: Revised staging placed 8 patients in R-ISS I, around 15 in II, over 5 in III.

This clonotype has ten or more counts. The ends lost 2 bases at V and 0 bases at J; junction bases unmatched: 7. The germline gives CDR1 DFQATT, CDR2 SNEGSKA (reference sequence). The CDR3 covers 15 residues. From approximately 400 ng of RNA, a library with molecular barcoded alpha/delta and beta/gamma adaptors was made. TCRdb fed the reads into MiXCR, producing one record per CDR3 protein. The top ten hold 7.5% to 9.5% of the sample, which has around 140,000 distinct CDR3 sequences, around 13% seen once. The chain has TRBV20-1 and TRBJ2-7; 7 bases agree with TRBD2. The specimen was a population of CD138-negative cells sorted from bone marrow. The receptor was derived from a donor at least 40 years old with multiple myeloma. The CDR3 spells CSARKWRERSYEQYF. For the CDR3, the DNA is TGCAGTGCTAGAAAATGGCGGGAGCGCTCCTACGAGCAGTACTTC.